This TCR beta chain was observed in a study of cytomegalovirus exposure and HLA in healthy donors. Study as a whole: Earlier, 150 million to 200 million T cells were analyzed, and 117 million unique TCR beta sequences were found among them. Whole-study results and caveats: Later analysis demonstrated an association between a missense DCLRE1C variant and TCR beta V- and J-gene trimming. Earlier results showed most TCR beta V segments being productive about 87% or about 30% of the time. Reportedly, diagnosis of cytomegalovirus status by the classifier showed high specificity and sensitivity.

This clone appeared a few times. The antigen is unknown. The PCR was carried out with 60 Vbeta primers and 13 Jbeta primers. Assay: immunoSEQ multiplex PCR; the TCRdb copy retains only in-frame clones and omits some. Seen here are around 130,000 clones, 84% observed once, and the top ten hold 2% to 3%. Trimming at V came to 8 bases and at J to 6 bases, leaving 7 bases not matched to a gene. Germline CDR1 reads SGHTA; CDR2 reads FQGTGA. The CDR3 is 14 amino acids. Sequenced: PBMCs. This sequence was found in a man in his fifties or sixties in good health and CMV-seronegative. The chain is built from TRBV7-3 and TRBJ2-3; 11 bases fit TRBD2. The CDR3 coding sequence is TGTGCCAGCCGTAGCGGGGGGGCCGGGGATACGCAGTATTTT. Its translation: CASRSGGAGDTQYF. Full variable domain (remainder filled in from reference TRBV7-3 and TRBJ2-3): GAGVSQTPSNKVTEKGKYVELRCDPISGHTALYWYRQSLGQGPEFLIYFQGTGAADDSGLPNDRFFAVRPEGSVSTLKIQRTERGDSAVYLCASRSGGAGDTQYFGPGTRLTVL.